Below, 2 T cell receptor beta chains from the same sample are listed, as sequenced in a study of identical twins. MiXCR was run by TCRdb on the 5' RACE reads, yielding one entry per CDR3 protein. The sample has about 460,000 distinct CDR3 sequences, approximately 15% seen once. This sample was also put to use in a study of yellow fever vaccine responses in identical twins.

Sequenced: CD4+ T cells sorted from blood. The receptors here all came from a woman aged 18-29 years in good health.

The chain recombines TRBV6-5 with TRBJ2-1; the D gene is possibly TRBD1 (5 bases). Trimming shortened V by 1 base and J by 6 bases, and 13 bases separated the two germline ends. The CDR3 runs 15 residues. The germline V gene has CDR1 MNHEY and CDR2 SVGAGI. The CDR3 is CASSYFQTGVNEQFF. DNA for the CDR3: TGTGCCAGCAGTTACTTTCAAACAGGTGTCAATGAGCAGTTCTTC.

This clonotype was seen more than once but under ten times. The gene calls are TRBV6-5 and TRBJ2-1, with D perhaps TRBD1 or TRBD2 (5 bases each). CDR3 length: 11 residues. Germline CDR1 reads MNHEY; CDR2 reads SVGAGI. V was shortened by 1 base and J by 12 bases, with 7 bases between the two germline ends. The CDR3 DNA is TGTGCCAGCAGTTACTTGGGGGTGCAGTTCTTC. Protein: CASSYLGVQFF.